One and the same sample provided the 30 T cell receptor beta chains below, sequenced in a study of cytomegalovirus exposure and HLA in healthy donors (dated by TCRdb to the late 2010s). The library was prepared using the immunoSEQ multiplex PCR assay. A mixture of 60 forward primers for TCR Vbeta segments and 13 reverse primers for TCR Jbeta segments was used in the multiplex PCR. The table was pulled from immuneACCESS by TCRdb, which kept in-frame rearrangements only. Such tables lose some clones; where checked, under half of the loss comes from unresolved V genes, and the rest has no known cause. This sample has 110,000 to 150,000 clones in its table, and approximately 80% of those were observed once. Roughly 3.7% of the sample rests with the top ten. The sample taken for sequencing was PBMCs. These receptors originate from a male donor in good health and CMV-seronegative.

The chain links TRBV5-1 to TRBJ2-5, with D tentatively TRBD2 (6 bases). Germline V gene data show CDR1 as SGHRS and CDR2 as YFSETQ. This CDR3 has 15 residues. V was shortened by 0 bases and J by 4 bases, with 13 bases between the two germline ends. The CDR3 coding sequence is TGCGCCAGCAGCTTGGGATACGGGGGTCGAGAGACCCAGTACTTC. Its protein is CASSLGYGGRETQYF.

This clone appeared once. The chain recombines TRBV5-1 with TRBJ1-4; D is ambiguous. The CDR3 totals 16 residues. Germline V gives CDR1 SGHRS, CDR2 YFSETQ. Trimming pared 0 bases from V and 0 bases from J, leaving 9 bases between. CDR3 DNA sequence: TGCGCCAGCAGCTTGGGGGCGTCGGCAACTAATGAAAAACTGTTTTTT. This gives the protein CASSLGASATNEKLFF.

The chain combines TRBV11-2 with TRBJ2-3; D ambiguous. The CDR3 length is 16 residues. The ends were cut back, 1 base at V and 0 bases at J, with 11 bases in the middle. CDR1 and CDR2 from the germline V gene are SGHAT and FQNNGV. CDR3 nucleotide sequence: TGTGCCAGCAGCTTAGGCCAGCGATATAGCACAGATACGCAGTATTTT. Its protein is CASSLGQRYSTDTQYF.

The chain employs TRBV28 and TRBJ2-7; 7 bases fit TRBD2. V dropped 7 bases and J dropped 7; count of bases not matched to a gene: 10. Germline values: CDR1 MDHEN, CDR2 SYDVKM. This CDR3 is built from 13 residues. CDR3 sequence: CASTRAGSREQYF. The CDR3 DNA follows: TGTGCCAGCACACGAGCGGGGAGCCGGGAGCAGTACTTC.

The chain links TRBV18 to TRBJ2-7, with a possible D match to TRBD1 (5 bases). The germline V gene encodes CDR1 KGHSH and CDR2 LQKENI. CDR3 length: 12 residues. Trimming took 3 bases from V and 3 from J, leaving 6 bases between them. CDR3 amino acids: CASSPGRYEQYF. In nucleotides, the CDR3 is TGTGCCAGCTCACCGGGGCGCTACGAGCAGTACTTC.

V usage is TRBV10-3 and J usage is TRBJ1-4; no firm D call. Germline-derived CDR1 and CDR2 are ENHRY and SYGVKD. CDR3 length: 14 residues. Trimming took 2 bases from V and 4 from J, leaving 8 bases between them. CDR3 in amino acids: CAISEGRVNEKLFF. CDR3 bases: TGTGCCATCAGTGAGGGGCGGGTTAATGAAAAACTGTTTTTT.

The chain's CDR3 is CASSLGQGPAGELFF. DNA of the CDR3: TGTGCCAGCAGCTTAGGACAGGGCCCAGCCGGGGAGCTGTTTTTT. The chain joins TRBV7-3 to TRBJ2-2; 8 bases align to TRBD1. CDR1 and CDR2 from the germline V gene are SGHTA and FQGTGA. The V segment lost 2 bases and the J segment 6 bases; nucleotides outside the gene matches: 5. There are 15 residues in the CDR3.

This chain links TRBV2 with TRBJ2-1, with TRBD2 identical over 11 bases. The CDR3 spans 15 residues. Germline V gene lookup returns CDR1 SNHLY and CDR2 FYNNEI. V lost 4 bases and J lost 3; bases outside the gene matches: 2. As DNA, the CDR3 is TGTGCCAGCAGTGCCGGGACTAGCGGCTACAATGAGCAGTTCTTC. This codes for CASSAGTSGYNEQFF.

The rearrangement joins TRBV10-3 to TRBJ2-7, with 9 bases that match TRBD2. This CDR3 is built from 15 residues. Looked up from germline, CDR1 is ENHRY and CDR2 is SYGVKD. V shed 6 bases and J 3 bases; nucleotides not matched to a gene: 9. This CDR3 is CAIRPRASGDYEQYF. CDR3 DNA sequence: TGTGCCATCAGGCCCAGGGCTAGCGGGGACTACGAGCAGTACTTC.

CDR3 amino acids: CAISEWGGRDTDTQYF. The CDR3 nucleotides are TGTGCCATCAGTGAGTGGGGAGGGCGGGACACAGATACGCAGTATTTT. V and J are TRBV10-3 and TRBJ2-3, with 7 nucleotides matching TRBD2. The germline V gene encodes CDR1 ENHRY and CDR2 SYGVKD. V was pared by 1 base and J by 2 bases, with 6 bases of the junction left unmatched. CDR3 length: 16 amino acids.

The chain joins TRBV12-5 to TRBJ2-2, with D possibly matching TRBD2 (7 bases). From germline, CDR1 is LGHNT and CDR2 FRNRAP. The CDR3 consists of 17 residues. Deletions cut 1 base from V and 3 bases from J, with 15 bases between. This chain's CDR3 is CASGLGVGGADTGELFF. The CDR3 bases are TGTGCTAGTGGTTTGGGGGTAGGGGGGGCGGACACCGGGGAGCTGTTTTTT.

The genes are TRBV5-1 and TRBJ2-1, with 7 bases lining up with TRBD2. CDR1 is SGHRS, CDR2 YFSETQ, per germline. CDR3 length equals 15 residues. J gave up 4 bases and V 4 bases, and 8 bases lay outside the gene matches. The CDR3 loop is CASSPLADTYNEQFF. The CDR3 DNA reads as TGCGCCAGCAGCCCGCTAGCGGACACATACAATGAGCAGTTCTTC.

The table lists this clone with a count of one. This chain links TRBV5-1 with TRBJ2-2, with 10 bases identical to TRBD1. The CDR3 has 14 amino acids. The germline gives CDR1 SGHRS, CDR2 YFSETQ. The V segment lost 2 bases and the J segment 8 bases; nucleotides outside the gene matches: 3. CDR3 in amino acids: CASSFDRGLGELFF. The CDR3 DNA reads as TGCGCCAGCAGCTTCGACAGGGGGCTTGGGGAGCTGTTTTTT. Combining the CDR3 with reference TRBV5-1 and TRBJ2-2 gives the whole variable domain KAGVTQTPRYLIKTRGQQVTLSCSPISGHRSVSWYQQTPGQGLQFLFEYFSETQRNKGNFPGRFSGRQFSNSRSEMNVSTLELGDSALYLCASSFDRGLGELFFGEGSRLTVL.

The rearrangement links TRBV11-3 to TRBJ2-5, with 10 bases aligning to TRBD1. With V trimmed by 4 bases and J by 5 bases, 10 bases remained unmatched. Germline loops: CDR1 SGHNT, CDR2 YENEEA. The CDR3 totals 16 residues. CDR3 nucleotide sequence: TGTGCCAGCAGCTCCACCGGGACAGGGGAGGGCGAGACCCAGTACTTC. Translation gives CASSSTGTGEGETQYF.

The chain is built from TRBV6-5 and TRBJ1-1; 9 nucleotides line up with TRBD1. V trimming: 6 bases; J trimming: 1 base; junction bases outside the gene matches: 3. Germline assignment: CDR1 MNHEY and CDR2 SVGAGI. The CDR3 length is 14 residues. For the CDR3, the DNA is TGTGCCAGCAGGACGGGACAGGGGAACACTGAAGCTTTCTTT. Translating it yields CASRTGQGNTEAFF.

The chain uses TRBV6-5 and TRBJ1-1; no definite D call. The CDR3 totals 13 residues. V lost 8 bases to trimming and J lost 4 bases, with 14 bases between them. Germline V gene sequence: CDR1 MNHEY, CDR2 SVGAGI. Here the CDR3 DNA reads TGTGCCAGCGTTGAGTATATCGGCACTGAAGCTTTCTTT. It specifies CASVEYIGTEAFF.

This clone was counted between two and nine times. The chain has TRBV5-4 and TRBJ2-1; TRBD1 matches 11 bases. The CDR3 length is 15 residues. Germline V gene data show CDR1 as SGHNT and CDR2 as YYREEE (reference sequence). J lost 6 bases, V lost 0 bases, and 2 bases had no gene match. CDR3 DNA sequence: TGTGCCAGCAGCTTGGAAGGACAGGGGGCCAATGAGCAGTTCTTC. Residues: CASSLEGQGANEQFF.

The chain joins TRBV9 to TRBJ2-3; a weak D match, TRBD1 (6 bases). CDR1 is SGDLS, CDR2 YYNGEE, per germline. The CDR3 consists of 16 residues. V gave up 0 bases and J gave up 1 base, with 12 bases separating them. This CDR3 is CASSVGEGHRTDTQYF. As DNA, the CDR3 is TGTGCCAGCAGCGTAGGAGAGGGACACCGCACAGATACGCAGTATTTT.

The chain carries TRBV5-1 and TRBJ1-4; the match to TRBD1 covers 10 bases. With V trimmed by 4 bases and J by 8 bases, 5 bases remained unmatched. Germline CDR1 and CDR2: SGHRS and YFSETQ. This CDR3 has 14 residues. Here the CDR3 DNA reads TGCGCCAGCAGCGCGGACAGGGGGGGCGAAAAACTGTTTTTT. Its translation is CASSADRGGEKLFF.

This clone was seen a single time. The rearrangement joins TRBV6-1 to TRBJ2-7, with 7 positions matching TRBD1. Germline V lookup: CDR1 MNHNS, CDR2 SASEGT. CDR3 length equals 16 residues. V was pared by 4 bases and J by 3 bases, with 12 bases of the junction left unmatched. The CDR3 nucleotides are TGTGCCAGCAGTGGGACAGGCAAGGGTCCGAGCTACGAGCAGTACTTC. Its translation: CASSGTGKGPSYEQYF.

V gene TRBV27 combines with J gene TRBJ2-1, with D maybe TRBD1 (5 bases). V lost 2 bases to trimming and J lost 0 bases, with 8 bases between them. Germline V gene lookup returns CDR1 MNHEY and CDR2 SMNVEV (reference sequence). CDR3 size: 15 residues. CDR3 protein: CASSLDRSSYNEQFF. The CDR3 DNA reads TGTGCCAGCAGTTTAGACAGAAGCTCCTACAATGAGCAGTTCTTC.

This sequence joins TRBV6-1 and TRBJ1-5; no firm D call. The V and J ends lost 6 bases and 0 bases respectively, with 6 bases between them. The CDR3 loop spans 13 amino acids. Germline lookup yields CDR1 MNHNS and CDR2 SASEGT. The CDR3 sequence: CASRGGSNQPQHF. DNA for the CDR3: TGTGCCAGCAGAGGAGGTAGCAATCAGCCCCAGCATTTT.

This chain connects TRBV7-6 to TRBJ2-5, with a tentative D call TRBD1 (8 bases). Germline V CDR1 and CDR2: SGHVS, FNYEAQ. Trimming shortened V by 4 bases and J by 4 bases, and 16 bases separated the two germline ends. The CDR3 extends over 15 amino acids. For the CDR3, the DNA is TGTGCCAGCAGCTCACCGACAGGGGAGGGAGAGACCCAGTACTTC. This encodes CASSSPTGEGETQYF.

This clone was detected once. The rearrangement joins TRBV11-2 to TRBJ1-2; D may be TRBD1 (6 bases). Trimming took 5 bases from V and 7 from J, leaving 14 bases between them. Germline values: CDR1 SGHAT, CDR2 FQNNGV. The CDR3 runs to 13 residues. CDR3 nucleotide sequence: TGTGCCAGCAGCCACGGACAGAGGCCTGGCTACACCTTC. It yields the protein CASSHGQRPGYTF.

This clone was observed once. This chain connects TRBV9 to TRBJ1-2, with 7 positions matching TRBD1. The CDR3 sequence is 14 residues long. With V trimmed by 0 bases and J by 2 bases, 1 base remained unmatched. Per the germline V gene, CDR1 is SGDLS and CDR2 is YYNGEE. CDR3 sequence: CASSVEGGNYGYTF. The CDR3 nucleotides are TGTGCCAGCAGCGTAGAAGGGGGCAACTATGGCTACACCTTC.

This chain links TRBV19 with TRBJ1-1; D is perhaps TRBD1 (5 bases). CDR3 size: 13 residues. Trimming removed 7 bases at V and 5 bases at J, with 14 bases between. The germline CDR1 and CDR2 sequences are LNHDA and SQIVND (reference sequence). CDR3 sequence (DNA): TGTGCCAGTACCCTGGACCGGGGGACTGAAGCTTTCTTT. It translates to CASTLDRGTEAFF. Using reference TRBV19 and TRBJ1-1 for the parts outside the CDR3, the full variable domain is DGGITQSPKYLFRKEGQNVTLSCEQNLNHDAMYWYRQDPGQGLRLIYYSQIVNDFQKGDIAEGYSVSREKKESFPLTVTSAQKNPTAFYLCASTLDRGTEAFFGQGTRLTVV.

V is TRBV28 and J is TRBJ2-7; D is ambiguous. The length of the CDR3 is 12 residues. Germline V lookup: CDR1 MDHEN, CDR2 SYDVKM. V lost 2 bases to trimming and J lost 4 bases, with 6 bases between them. CDR3 nucleotide sequence: TGTGCCAGCAGTTTAGGTCAGTACGAGCAGTACTTC. This sequence encodes CASSLGQYEQYF. Combining the CDR3 with reference TRBV28 and TRBJ2-7 gives the whole variable domain DVKVTQSSRYLVKRTGEKVFLECVQDMDHENMFWYRQDPGLGLRLIYFSYDVKMKEKGDIPEGYSVSREKKERFSLILESASTNQTSMYLCASSLGQYEQYFGPGTRLTVT.

This chain uses TRBV5-1 with TRBJ1-5; 10 nucleotides agree with TRBD1. Looked up from germline, CDR1 is SGHRS and CDR2 is YFSETQ. Trimming at V came to 5 bases and at J to 4 bases, leaving 6 bases not matched to a gene. There are 15 residues in the CDR3. CDR3 region: CASSTGQGLNQPQHF. The DNA for the CDR3 is TGCGCCAGCAGTACGGGACAGGGGCTTAATCAGCCCCAGCATTTT.

The chain has TRBV9 and TRBJ2-5, with 7 nucleotides matching TRBD1. V shed 4 bases and J 3 bases; nucleotides not matched to a gene: 3. This CDR3 is 13 amino acids long. The V gene's germline CDR1 is SGDLS and CDR2 YYNGEE. DNA of the CDR3: TGTGCCAGCAGCCCGACAGGGAAAGAGACCCAGTACTTC. Translating gives CASSPTGKETQYF.

The gene calls are TRBV2 and TRBJ2-1; 10 bases are shared with TRBD2. The CDR3 consists of 17 residues. V dropped 6 bases and J dropped 0; count of bases not matched to a gene: 8. The germline V gene encodes CDR1 SNHLY and CDR2 FYNNEI. This CDR3 is CASRGLAASSSYNEQFF. CDR3 in DNA: TGTGCCAGCAGAGGACTAGCGGCTAGTAGCTCCTACAATGAGCAGTTCTTC.